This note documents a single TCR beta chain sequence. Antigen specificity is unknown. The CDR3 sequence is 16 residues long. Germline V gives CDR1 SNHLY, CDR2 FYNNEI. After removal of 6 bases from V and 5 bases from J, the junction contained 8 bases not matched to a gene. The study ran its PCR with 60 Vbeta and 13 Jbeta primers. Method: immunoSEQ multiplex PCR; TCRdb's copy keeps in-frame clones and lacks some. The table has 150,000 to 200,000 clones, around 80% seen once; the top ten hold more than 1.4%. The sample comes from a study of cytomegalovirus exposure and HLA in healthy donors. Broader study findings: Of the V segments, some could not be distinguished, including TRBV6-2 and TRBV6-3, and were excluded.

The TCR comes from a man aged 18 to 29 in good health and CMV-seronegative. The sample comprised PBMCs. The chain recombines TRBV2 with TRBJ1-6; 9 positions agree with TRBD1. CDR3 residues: CASSITGGTNNSPLHF. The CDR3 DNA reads TGTGCCAGCAGCATTACAGGGGGCACGAATAATTCACCCCTCCACTTT. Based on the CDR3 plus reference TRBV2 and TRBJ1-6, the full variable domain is EPEVTQTPSHQVTQMGQEVILRCVPISNHLYFYWYRQILGQKVEFLVSFYNNEISEKSEIFDDQFSVERPDGSNFTLKIRSTKLEDSAMYFCASSITGGTNNSPLHFGNGTRLTVT.